The rows below give T cell receptor beta chains drawn from one sample of a study of T cells expressing NK-cell markers. TCRdb reworked the 5' RACE reads into one entry per CDR3 protein, no DNA. The sample includes 500,000 to 700,000 distinct CDR3 sequences. The material sequenced was blood T cells: a sorted CD56 or NKG2C T cell subset, CD4+ or CD8+ T cells, or bulk PBMC T cells (not recorded which). These receptors came from a man between 18 and 29 years old in good health. CDR3s include the opening cysteine and the closing phenylalanine or tryptophan. The order of the fields is CDR3 protein, J gene, V gene.

cdr3_aa: CASSQDLRGVADYNEQFF
j_call: TRBJ2-1
v_call: TRBV3-1

cdr3_aa: CSASVNQENTEAFF
j_call: TRBJ1-1
v_call: TRBV20-1

cdr3_aa: CAIAGTSADNEQFF
j_call: TRBJ2-1
v_call: TRBV10-3

cdr3_aa: CASSHKIGAGYEQYF
j_call: TRBJ2-7
v_call: TRBV7-2

cdr3_aa: CASSPTSSRQETQYF
j_call: TRBJ2-5
v_call: TRBV7-3

cdr3_aa: CASTLPTAGGLDTQYF
j_call: TRBJ2-3
v_call: TRBV7-9

cdr3_aa: CASSPPSGGQEYGYTF
j_call: TRBJ1-2
v_call: TRBV18

cdr3_aa: CSVGVSSYNEQFF
j_call: TRBJ2-1
v_call: TRBV29-1

cdr3_aa: CASSEDAHSSYGYTF
j_call: TRBJ1-2
v_call: TRBV2

cdr3_aa: CASSEAPKGYEQYF
j_call: TRBJ2-7
v_call: TRBV10-2

cdr3_aa: CASSLRTSVQETQYF
j_call: TRBJ2-5
v_call: TRBV14

cdr3_aa: CASSQDPGREPQHF
j_call: TRBJ1-5
v_call: TRBV3-1

cdr3_aa: CSAWGETPYNYGYTF
j_call: TRBJ1-2
v_call: TRBV20-1

cdr3_aa: CASSLGPLGTDTQYF
j_call: TRBJ2-3
v_call: TRBV7-9

cdr3_aa: CASRRTGAGELFF
j_call: TRBJ2-2
v_call: TRBV6-6

cdr3_aa: CASSFGAEITDTQYF
j_call: TRBJ2-3
v_call: TRBV5-1

cdr3_aa: CATSRDSPPGPNEQYF
j_call: TRBJ2-7
v_call: TRBV15

cdr3_aa: CSAFRTSGLNYEQYF
j_call: TRBJ2-7
v_call: TRBV20-1

cdr3_aa: CASSYGTGVSGEQYF
j_call: TRBJ2-7
v_call: TRBV6-5

cdr3_aa: CASSYRGQRAEAFF
j_call: TRBJ1-1
v_call: TRBV7-2

cdr3_aa: CSAPGLAGGRNIQYF
j_call: TRBJ2-4
v_call: TRBV20-1

cdr3_aa: CATTDREETQYF
j_call: TRBJ2-5
v_call: TRBV2

cdr3_aa: CATSRGPGPETQYF
j_call: TRBJ2-5
v_call: TRBV15

cdr3_aa: CASSQDGGADGANVLTF
j_call: TRBJ2-6
v_call: TRBV4-3

cdr3_aa: CASSRGLGGKNTDTQYF
j_call: TRBJ2-3
v_call: TRBV28

cdr3_aa: CASSQGNLQYTYSGYTF
j_call: TRBJ1-2
v_call: TRBV3-1

cdr3_aa: CSARDPTGSYNEQFF
j_call: TRBJ2-1
v_call: TRBV20-1

cdr3_aa: CASSLKFLAGKEYTQYF
j_call: TRBJ2-3
v_call: TRBV11-2

cdr3_aa: CASSWAGQGSGNTIYF
j_call: TRBJ1-3
v_call: TRBV6-2/TRBV6-3

cdr3_aa: CASSPGAGAIGSYNSPLHF
j_call: TRBJ1-6
v_call: TRBV27

cdr3_aa: CSALGTLYNEQFF
j_call: TRBJ2-1
v_call: TRBV20-1

cdr3_aa: CSAHRAGNSNGELFF
j_call: TRBJ2-2
v_call: TRBV20-1

cdr3_aa: CATSDLPRGLNTGELFF
j_call: TRBJ2-2
v_call: TRBV24-1

cdr3_aa: CASSLGRLLAGVEDGVNNEQFF
j_call: TRBJ2-1
v_call: TRBV11-3

cdr3_aa: CAARDLTENYGYTF
j_call: TRBJ1-2
v_call: TRBV15

cdr3_aa: CASSNDRGVAGDSYNEQFF
j_call: TRBJ2-1
v_call: TRBV21-1

cdr3_aa: CASSLHTSYGYTF
j_call: TRBJ1-2
v_call: TRBV6-5

cdr3_aa: CASSLAGTGASEQYF
j_call: TRBJ2-7
v_call: TRBV27

cdr3_aa: CASSQTSGGAGRRSEQFF
j_call: TRBJ2-1
v_call: TRBV4-2

cdr3_aa: CASTPGLAGGPNNEQFF
j_call: TRBJ2-1
v_call: TRBV28

cdr3_aa: CSVDAPGLGRNEQFF
j_call: TRBJ2-1
v_call: TRBV29-1

cdr3_aa: CASSFVGNEKLFF
j_call: TRBJ1-4
v_call: TRBV27

cdr3_aa: CASRLDSFPNYGYTF
j_call: TRBJ1-2
v_call: TRBV12-3/TRBV12-4

cdr3_aa: CSADNSGDYNEQFF
j_call: TRBJ2-1
v_call: TRBV20-1

cdr3_aa: CASSEGGDQETQHF
j_call: TRBJ2-5
v_call: TRBV4-2

cdr3_aa: CASSYSTGGNEQFF
j_call: TRBJ2-1
v_call: TRBV6-2/TRBV6-3

cdr3_aa: CASSVGQGAYIQYF
j_call: TRBJ2-4
v_call: TRBV9

cdr3_aa: CSAGRQGMNTEAFF
j_call: TRBJ1-1
v_call: TRBV20-1

cdr3_aa: CASSLGQGVWATEAFF
j_call: TRBJ1-1
v_call: TRBV5-6

cdr3_aa: CASSLTPGTSGTGSSYNEQFF
j_call: TRBJ2-1
v_call: TRBV5-1

cdr3_aa: CASSPSRTDEAFF
j_call: TRBJ1-1
v_call: TRBV7-6

cdr3_aa: CASSRKGVTGELFF
j_call: TRBJ2-2
v_call: TRBV12-3/TRBV12-4

cdr3_aa: CASSLATASEAFF
j_call: TRBJ1-1
v_call: TRBV7-9

cdr3_aa: CSVQLFGDSGANVLTF
j_call: TRBJ2-6
v_call: TRBV29-1

cdr3_aa: CATRRDRAGDEQFF
j_call: TRBJ2-1
v_call: TRBV24-1